A single sample is the source of the 14 T cell receptor beta chains below, sequenced in a study of T cell responses to AZD1222 COVID-19 vaccine. Clones were read by immunoSEQ multiplex PCR, and TCRdb kept only the in-frame ones, dropping some. The profile shows some 150,000 clones, about 93% of them singletons. The starting material was peripheral blood, obtained on day 0 of AZD1222 vaccination. The receptor source for this set is an adult in good health.

V usage is TRBV4-2 and J usage is TRBJ2-1; 16 positions match TRBD2. This CDR3 comprises 14 residues. Trimming removed 4 bases from V and 12 bases from J; junction bases left unmatched: 3. The germline V gene has CDR1 LGHNA and CDR2 YNFKEQ. The DNA of the CDR3 is TGTGCCAGCAGCCCGGGACTAGCGGGAGGGTTGCAGTTCTTC. Residues: CASSPGLAGGLQFF.

The chain links TRBV7-3 to TRBJ2-1; D gene unclear. Trimming shortened V by 5 bases and J by 3 bases, and 14 bases separated the two germline ends. Germline V gene sequence: CDR1 SGHTA, CDR2 FQGTGA. This CDR3 has 15 residues. This CDR3 is CASSPGPSVYNEQFF. The CDR3 DNA sequence: TGTGCCAGCAGCCCCGGACCTAGTGTCTACAATGAGCAGTTCTTC.

This clone was counted once. The CDR3 protein is CASGLGRALSSYNEQFF. The CDR3 DNA reads as TGTGCTAGTGGTCTGGGTCGGGCCCTTAGCTCCTACAATGAGCAGTTCTTC. This chain joins TRBV12-5 and TRBJ2-1; D ambiguous. This CDR3 region has 17 residues. CDR1 is LGHNT and CDR2 is FRNRAP in the germline V gene. Trimming stripped 5 bases from V and 0 bases from J, with 17 bases between.

The rearrangement joins TRBV9 to TRBJ2-1; 15 bases map to TRBD2. Germline lookup yields CDR1 SGDLS and CDR2 YYNGEE. The CDR3 is 16 amino acids. The V segment lost 6 bases and the J segment 8 bases; nucleotides outside the gene matches: 9. In DNA form, the CDR3 reads TGTGCCAGCACCCTAGGGGGGACTAGCGGGAGGCATGAGCAGTTCTTC. Residues: CASTLGGTSGRHEQFF. Looking up the rest from reference TRBV9 and TRBJ2-1 gives the full variable domain: DSGVTQTPKHLITATGQRVTLRCSPRSGDLSVYWYQQSLDQGLQFLIQYYNGEERAKGNILERFSAQQFPDLHSELNLSSLELGDSALYFCASTLGGTSGRHEQFFGPGTRLTVL.

The sample holds one count of this clone. The V call is TRBV5-1, the J call TRBJ1-2; 10 bases are shared with TRBD1. Germline V gene lookup returns CDR1 SGHRS and CDR2 YFSETQ. V shed 4 bases, J shed 4 bases, and the junction held 7 bases outside the gene matches. CDR3 length equals 15 residues. The CDR3 coding sequence is TGCGCCAGCAGCCTGACCGGGACAGGGGTCTATGGCTACACCTTC. It codes for CASSLTGTGVYGYTF.

J is TRBJ1-2 and V is TRBV10-3, with D uncertain. This CDR3 region has 12 residues. The V gene lost 6 bases and the J gene lost 2 bases, with 7 bases spanning the gap. In germline, CDR1 is ENHRY, CDR2 SYGVKD. CDR3 bases: TGTGCCATCAGGGACGGAAACTATGGCTACACCTTC. It specifies CAIRDGNYGYTF.

In this sample, this clone turned up once. The chain uses TRBV6-5 and TRBJ2-2, with 7 nucleotides matching TRBD2. J was trimmed by 1 base and V by 6 bases; bases with no gene match: 2. The CDR3 has 14 amino acids. Germline values: CDR1 MNHEY, CDR2 SVGAGI. CDR3 coding DNA: TGTGCCAGCAGAGCTAGCGGGAACACCGGGGAGCTGTTTTTT. Protein: CASRASGNTGELFF.

The V gene is TRBV7-9, the J gene TRBJ2-1; TRBD2 aligns across 14 bases. The CDR3 extends over 16 amino acids. Germline V gives CDR1 SEHNR, CDR2 FQNEAQ (reference sequence). The V and J ends lost 5 bases and 7 bases, in that order; junction bases with no gene match: 7. The CDR3 DNA reads as TGTGCCAGCAGCCCCGGACTAGCGGGAGGTCAAAATGAGCAGTTCTTC. It yields the protein CASSPGLAGGQNEQFF.

V and J are TRBV7-8 and TRBJ2-1, with TRBD2 identical over 10 bases. V was pared by 2 bases and J by 5 bases, with 6 bases of the junction left unmatched. CDR1 is SGHVS and CDR2 is FQNEAQ in the germline V gene. The CDR3 has 16 amino acids. DNA of the CDR3: TGTGCCAGCAGCTTACTAGCGGGAGTGAGGGACAATGAGCAGTTCTTC. This encodes CASSLLAGVRDNEQFF.

Written as DNA, the CDR3 is TGCGCCAGCAGCTACAGAACTCAGGGGATGGGCACAGATACGCAGTATTTT. This encodes CASSYRTQGMGTDTQYF. The chain recombines TRBV5-1 with TRBJ2-3, with D perhaps TRBD1 (6 bases). This CDR3 region has 17 residues. Germline V CDR1 and CDR2: SGHRS, YFSETQ. V dropped 3 bases and J dropped 1 base, with 18 bases sitting between them.

The rearrangement uses TRBV6-1 and TRBJ1-2; D uncertain. Germline V gene lookup returns CDR1 MNHNS and CDR2 SASEGT. The ends were cut back, 2 bases at V and 3 bases at J, with 7 bases in the middle. This CDR3 has 13 amino acids. CDR3: CASSERNHYGYTF. The CDR3 DNA sequence: TGTGCCAGCAGTGAAAGGAACCACTATGGCTACACCTTC.

V gene TRBV5-1 combines with J gene TRBJ2-1, with TRBD2 as a possible D gene (6 bases). Germline V lookup: CDR1 SGHRS, CDR2 YFSETQ. CDR3 length: 13 amino acids. V lost 2 bases, J lost 10 bases, and 13 bases lay in between. The CDR3 is CASSFGQGGEQFF. The CDR3 bases are TGCGCCAGCAGCTTCGGGCAGGGAGGAGAGCAGTTCTTC.

This chain links TRBV6-5 with TRBJ1-4; no clear D gene. Germline values: CDR1 MNHEY, CDR2 SVGAGI. Trimming stripped 5 bases from V and 7 bases from J, with 11 bases between. The CDR3 spans 13 residues. The CDR3 region is CASSPIEGEKLFF. For the CDR3, the DNA is TGTGCCAGCAGTCCCATTGAGGGTGAAAAACTGTTTTTT.

The V call is TRBV5-1, the J call TRBJ2-2; 7 nucleotides line up with TRBD1. After removal of 4 bases from V and 3 bases from J, the junction contained 9 bases not matched to a gene. The germline CDR1 and CDR2 sequences are SGHRS and YFSETQ. CDR3 length: 16 residues. CDR3 in amino acids: CASSPRQGSDTGELFF. The DNA for the CDR3 is TGCGCCAGCAGCCCGCGACAGGGTTCGGACACCGGGGAGCTGTTTTTT.